The TCR beta chain described here comes from a study of blood T cell repertoires in COVID-19. About the research overall: The analysed material was cDNA or gDNA that came from T cells, B-cell-depleted T cells, or PBMCs.

Profiled with immunoSEQ multiplex PCR; TCRdb holds only in-frame clones, not every one. The data hold 100,000 to 150,000 clones, with 70% to 90% observed a single time. Germline trimming cut 7 bases from V and 5 bases from J; bases unmatched to any gene: 6. The CDR3 runs to 13 residues. Germline loops: CDR1 SNHLY, CDR2 FYNNEI. The V and J genes are TRBV2 and TRBJ2-5; 8 bases agree with TRBD1. The sequencing input was peripheral blood. The clonotype comes from a woman in her fifties or sixties with acute or convalescent COVID-19. The CDR3 sequence is CASNGQGSETQYF. The CDR3 nucleotides are TGTGCCAGCAACGGACAGGGTAGCGAGACCCAGTACTTC.